These 18 T cell receptor beta chains were all obtained from the same sample, sequenced in a study of T-cell memory formation after mild COVID-19. Each CDR3 protein is one row after TCRdb ran MiXCR on the 5' RACE reads. The data show about 110,000 distinct CDR3 sequences, roughly a sixth seen once. The specimen sequenced was PBMCs or a T cell subset sorted from them (not recorded which). The receptor source for this set is a man younger than 35 who had mild COVID-19 (a few samples of this study predate the infection). Cell type and time point are not known.

The rearrangement joins TRBV21-1 to TRBJ1-5; the table's D call, TRBD1, was not checked against the DNA. TRBV21-1 constitutes a pseudogene. CDR3 length equals 20 residues. The CDR3 sequence: CASSKTDGETGPPRDQPQHF. In DNA form, the CDR3 reads TGTGCCAGCAGCAAAACGGACGGGGAGACAGGGCCCCCACGAGATCAGCCCCAGCATTTT.

This clonotype was detected once. The chain carries TRBV11-3 and TRBJ2-2, with 10 positions matching TRBD2. The V and J ends lost 1 base and 6 bases, in that order; junction bases with no gene match: 5. The germline CDR1 and CDR2 sequences are SGHNT and YENEEA. The CDR3 sequence is 16 residues long. CDR3 DNA sequence: TGTGCCAGCAGCTTAGGGGCTAGCGGGGGCCCCGGGGAGCTGTTTTTT. Encoded protein: CASSLGASGGPGELFF.

This clonotype was detected a few times. One base away lies a much larger clone, so this may be a sequencing read error. The genes are TRBV5-6 and TRBJ1-5, with 7 bases aligning to TRBD1. The CDR3 loop spans 18 amino acids. In germline, CDR1 is SGHDT, CDR2 YYEEEE. The CDR3 is CASSLRGEMTGRNKPQHF. CDR3 bases: TGTGCCAGCAGCTTACGGGGTGAGATGACAGGGCGCAATAAGCCCCAGCATTTT.

This clonotype has at least ten counts. The chain couples TRBV4-3 to TRBJ2-1, with D tentatively TRBD2 (6 bases). Trimming cost V 0 bases and J 8 bases, with 20 bases left between them. The CDR3 has 17 amino acids. Germline loops: CDR1 LGHNA, CDR2 YSLEER. CDR3 in DNA: TGCGCCAGCAGCCAAGATCATGCGTGGGGAGGAACCCATGAGCAGTTCTTC. Amino acids: CASSQDHAWGGTHEQFF.

In its sample, this clonotype was seen a few times. J is TRBJ2-2 and V is TRBV7-8; D possibly corresponds to TRBD1 (5 bases). Looked up from germline, CDR1 is SGHVS and CDR2 is FQNEAQ. The CDR3 extends over 15 amino acids. V shed 3 bases and J shed 5 bases, with 13 bases lying between them. The CDR3 region is CASSFRQGRTGELFF. The CDR3 DNA reads TGTGCCAGCAGCTTTCGCCAGGGTCGGACCGGGGAGCTGTTTTTT.

The rearrangement uses TRBV20-1 and TRBJ1-6; D gene ambiguous. The V end lost 5 bases, the J end lost 2 bases, and 4 bases lay between the germline ends. The CDR3 length is 12 residues. In germline, CDR1 is DFQATT, CDR2 SNEGSKA (reference sequence). The CDR3 loop is CSAAAYNSPLHF. CDR3 DNA sequence: TGCAGTGCTGCAGCCTATAATTCACCCCTCCACTTT.

The chain uses TRBV6-1 and TRBJ2-7; 7 positions match TRBD2. Looked up from germline, CDR1 is MNHNS and CDR2 is SASEGT. Trimming at V came to 3 bases and at J to 11 bases, leaving 7 bases not matched to a gene. This CDR3 region has 12 residues. The DNA of the CDR3 is TGTGCCAGCAGTGACGCCCCAGGGAGGGAGTACTTC. As protein: CASSDAPGREYF.

This clonotype was counted only a few times. The V gene is TRBV3-1, the J gene TRBJ2-4, with no clear D. Trimming removed 4 bases at V and 5 bases at J, with 9 bases between. The CDR3 has 13 amino acids. The germline CDR1 and CDR2 sequences are LGHDT and YNNKEL (reference sequence). CDR3 coding DNA: TGTGCCAGCAGCCCCGAGCCCCAAAACATTCAGTACTTC. It translates to CASSPEPQNIQYF.

This clonotype has at least ten counts. CDR3 DNA sequence: TGCAGTGCTAGAGCCGGGACCCTAGTTGGGGAGCTGTTTTTT. It specifies CSARAGTLVGELFF. The genes are TRBV20-1 and TRBJ2-2; either TRBD1 or TRBD2 may fit D (5 bases each). V dropped 1 base and J dropped 8 bases, with 14 bases sitting between them. Germline loops: CDR1 DFQATT, CDR2 SNEGSKA (reference sequence). The CDR3 spans 14 residues.

The rearrangement joins TRBV18 to TRBJ2-5, with a weak D call TRBD2 (6 bases). The ends were cut back, 6 bases at V and 2 bases at J, with 13 bases in the middle. The CDR3 covers 14 residues. Germline CDR1 KGHSH, CDR2 LQKENI. The CDR3 sequence is CASSPGDLQETQYF. The CDR3 bases are TGTGCCAGCTCCCCGGGGGACTTACAAGAGACCCAGTACTTC.

J is TRBJ1-6 and V is TRBV4-3, with a tentative D call TRBD1 (6 bases). This CDR3 comprises 18 residues. V lost 1 base and J lost 3, with 16 bases in between. CDR1 is LGHNA and CDR2 is YSLEER in the germline V gene. CDR3 sequence (DNA): TGCGCCAGCAGCCAAGGGGGGGCCGTCAGCAGCTATAATTCACCCCTCCACTTT. Translation: CASSQGGAVSSYNSPLHF.

The sample holds a few counts of this clonotype. The chain links TRBV7-3 to TRBJ2-1, with D possibly TRBD2 on 6 matching bases. The CDR3 sequence is 15 residues long. Germline V gene sequence: CDR1 SGHTA, CDR2 FQGTGA. Trimming removed 5 bases from V and 0 bases from J, with 11 bases in between. The CDR3 region is CASSRGSGSYNEQFF. As DNA, the CDR3 is TGTGCCAGCAGCCGGGGGAGCGGCTCCTACAATGAGCAGTTCTTC.

The chain joins TRBV10-3 to TRBJ2-7; D unclear. CDR1 and CDR2 (germline): ENHRY, SYGVKD. Trimming stripped 6 bases from V and 6 bases from J, with 18 bases between. The length of the CDR3 is 14 residues. DNA for the CDR3: TGTGCCATCAGCCCGACAACGACCATCCCCGAGCAGTACTTC. Its translation: CAISPTTTIPEQYF.

The chain joins TRBV7-2 to TRBJ2-3; D remains unclear. V was clipped by 2 bases and J by 4 bases, with 4 bases between them. Germline-derived CDR1 and CDR2 are SGHTA and FQGNSA. This CDR3 region has 12 residues. CDR3 coding DNA: TGTGCCAGCAGCTTAATAGCAGATACGCAGTATTTT. The encoded protein is CASSLIADTQYF.

This clonotype was detected only a few times. Written as DNA, the CDR3 is TGTGCCAGCAGCCTCGTTGGGGTCCGGCCCCAGCATTTT. This translates into CASSLVGVRPQHF. V is TRBV7-2 and J is TRBJ1-5; D unclear. Trimming removed 5 bases from V and 9 bases from J, with 14 bases in between. This CDR3 has 13 amino acids. Germline CDR1 SGHTA, CDR2 FQGNSA.

This clonotype occurred a few times. V usage is TRBV12-3 or TRBV12-4 and J usage is TRBJ2-3; 8 bases are shared with TRBD1. This CDR3 contains 13 residues. The V gene end was trimmed by 6 bases and the J gene end by 7 bases; junction bases not matched to a gene: 6. The CDR3 nucleotides are TGTGCCAGCAGCCGGGACAGGCTTTATACGCAGTATTTT. It is translated as CASSRDRLYTQYF.

This clonotype was recorded many times. In nucleotides, the CDR3 is TGTGCCAGCAGTTCGAGCGGGGCCTATTTCGGGGAGCTGTTTTTT. Protein: CASSSSGAYFGELFF. The chain joins TRBV6-5 to TRBJ2-2; 7 bases agree with TRBD2. This CDR3 region has 15 residues. In germline, CDR1 is MNHEY, CDR2 SVGAGI. V lost 4 bases and J lost 7; bases outside the gene matches: 9.

V usage is TRBV5-1 and J usage is TRBJ1-4; D is unclear. The CDR3 length is 14 residues. Trimming removed 7 bases from V and 7 bases from J, with 17 bases in between. Germline CDR1 SGHRS, CDR2 YFSETQ. Written as DNA, the CDR3 is TGCGCCAGCCGGAATCAATTCGCAGGTGAAAAACTGTTTTTT. Protein: CASRNQFAGEKLFF.